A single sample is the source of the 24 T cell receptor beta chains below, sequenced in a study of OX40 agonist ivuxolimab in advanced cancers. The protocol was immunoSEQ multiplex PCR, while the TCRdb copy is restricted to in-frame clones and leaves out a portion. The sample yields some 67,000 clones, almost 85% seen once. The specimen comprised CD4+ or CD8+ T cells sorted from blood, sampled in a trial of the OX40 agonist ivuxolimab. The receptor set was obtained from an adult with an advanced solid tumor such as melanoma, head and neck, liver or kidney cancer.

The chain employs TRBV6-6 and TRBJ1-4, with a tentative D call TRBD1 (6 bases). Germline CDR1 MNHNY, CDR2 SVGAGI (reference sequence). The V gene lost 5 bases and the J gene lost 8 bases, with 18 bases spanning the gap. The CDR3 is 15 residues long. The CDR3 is CASSRILTGNEKLFF. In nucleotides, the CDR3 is TGTGCCAGCAGTCGAATTTTAACAGGGAACGAAAAACTGTTTTTT.

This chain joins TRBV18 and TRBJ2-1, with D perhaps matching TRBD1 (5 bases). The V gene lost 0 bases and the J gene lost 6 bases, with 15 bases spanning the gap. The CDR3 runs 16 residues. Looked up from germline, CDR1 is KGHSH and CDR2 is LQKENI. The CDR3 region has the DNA TGTGCCAGCTCACCACCACAGGCCCCGCGGAGCAATGAGCAGTTCTTC. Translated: CASSPPQAPRSNEQFF. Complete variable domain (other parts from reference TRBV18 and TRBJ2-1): NAGVMQNPRHLVRRRGQEARLRCSPMKGHSHVYWYRQLPEEGLKFMVYLQKENIIDESGMPKERFSAEFPKEGPSILRIQQVVRGDSAAYFCASSPPQAPRSNEQFFGPGTRLTVL.

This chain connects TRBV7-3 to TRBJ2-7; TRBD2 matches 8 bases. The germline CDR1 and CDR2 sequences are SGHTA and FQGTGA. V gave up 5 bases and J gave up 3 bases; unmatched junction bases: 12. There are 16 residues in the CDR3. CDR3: CASSGPLSGAFYEQYF. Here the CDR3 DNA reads TGTGCCAGCAGCGGCCCCCTTAGCGGGGCCTTCTACGAGCAGTACTTC.

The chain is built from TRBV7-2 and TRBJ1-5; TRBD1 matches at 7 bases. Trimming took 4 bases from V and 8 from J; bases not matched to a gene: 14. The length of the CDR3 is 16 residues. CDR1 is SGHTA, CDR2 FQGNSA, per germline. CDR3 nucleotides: TGTGCCAGCAGCTCGGGATCGGACAGGACCATCAAGCCCCAGCATTTT. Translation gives CASSSGSDRTIKPQHF.

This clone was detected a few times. The CDR3 sequence is CASSIPGQGVTEAFF. The CDR3 coding sequence is TGTGCCAGTAGTATTCCTGGGCAGGGGGTCACTGAAGCTTTCTTT. This chain uses TRBV19 with TRBJ1-1; TRBD1 aligns across 7 bases. CDR1 LNHDA and CDR2 SQIVND come from the germline V gene (reference sequence). This CDR3 region has 15 residues. Trimming at V came to 3 bases and at J to 4 bases, leaving 8 bases not matched to a gene.

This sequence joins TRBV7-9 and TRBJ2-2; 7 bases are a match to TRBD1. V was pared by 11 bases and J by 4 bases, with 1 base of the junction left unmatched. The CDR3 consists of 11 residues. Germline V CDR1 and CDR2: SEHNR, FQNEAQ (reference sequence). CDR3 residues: CAYRGTGELFF. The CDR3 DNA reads TGTGCCTACAGGGGCACCGGGGAGCTGTTTTTT.

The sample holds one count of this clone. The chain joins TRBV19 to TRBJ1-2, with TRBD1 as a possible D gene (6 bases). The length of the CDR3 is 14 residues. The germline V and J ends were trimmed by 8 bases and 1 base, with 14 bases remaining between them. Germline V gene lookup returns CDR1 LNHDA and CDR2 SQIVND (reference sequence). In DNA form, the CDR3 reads TGTGCCAGTTCCGAACGACAGGATAACTATGGCTACACCTTC. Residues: CASSERQDNYGYTF.

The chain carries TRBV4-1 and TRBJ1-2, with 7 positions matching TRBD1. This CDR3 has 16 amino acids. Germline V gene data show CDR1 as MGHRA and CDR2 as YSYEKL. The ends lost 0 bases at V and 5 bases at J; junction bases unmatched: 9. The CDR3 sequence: CASSQDPAGGYYGYTF. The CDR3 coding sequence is TGCGCCAGCAGCCAAGATCCGGCAGGGGGGTATTATGGCTACACCTTC.

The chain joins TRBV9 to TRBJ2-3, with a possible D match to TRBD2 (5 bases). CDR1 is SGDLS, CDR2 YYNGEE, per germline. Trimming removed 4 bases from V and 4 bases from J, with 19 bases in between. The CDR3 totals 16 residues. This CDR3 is CASSPREGTRADTQYF. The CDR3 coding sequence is TGTGCCAGCAGCCCTAGAGAGGGTACGAGGGCAGATACGCAGTATTTT.

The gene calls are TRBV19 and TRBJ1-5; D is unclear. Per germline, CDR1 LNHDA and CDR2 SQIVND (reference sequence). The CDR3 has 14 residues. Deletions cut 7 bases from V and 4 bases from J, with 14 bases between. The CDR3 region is CASTPGRLNQPQHF. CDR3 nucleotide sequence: TGTGCCAGTACCCCAGGACGGCTGAATCAGCCCCAGCATTTT.

CDR3 coding DNA: TGTGCCAGCACCCCAGGAACTGGGGCCAACGTCCTGACTTTC. Translation: CASTPGTGANVLTF. The J gene is TRBJ2-6, the V gene TRBV2; D not resolved. The germline gives CDR1 SNHLY, CDR2 FYNNEI. Trimming pared 7 bases from V and 2 bases from J, leaving 9 bases between. CDR3 length: 14 residues.

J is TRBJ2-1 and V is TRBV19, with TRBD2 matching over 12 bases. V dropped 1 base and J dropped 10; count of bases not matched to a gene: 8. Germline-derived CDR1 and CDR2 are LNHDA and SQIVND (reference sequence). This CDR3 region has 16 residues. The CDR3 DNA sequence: TGTGCCAGTAGTATAGGCCTAGCGGGAGGGCCGGGGGAGCAGTTCTTC. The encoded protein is CASSIGLAGGPGEQFF.

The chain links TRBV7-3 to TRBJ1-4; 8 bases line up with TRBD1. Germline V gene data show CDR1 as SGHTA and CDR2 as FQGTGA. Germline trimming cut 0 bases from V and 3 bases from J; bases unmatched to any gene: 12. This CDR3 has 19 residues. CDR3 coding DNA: TGTGCCAGCAGCTTAACTGGAGGGACAGGCCCCTTCGCTAATGAAAAACTGTTTTTT. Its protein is CASSLTGGTGPFANEKLFF.

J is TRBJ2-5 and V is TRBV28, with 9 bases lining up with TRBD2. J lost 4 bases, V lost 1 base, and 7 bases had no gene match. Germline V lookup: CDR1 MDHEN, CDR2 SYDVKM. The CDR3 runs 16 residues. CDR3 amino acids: CASSLSSGRRGETQYF. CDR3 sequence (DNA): TGTGCCAGCAGTTTATCCAGCGGGAGGAGGGGAGAGACCCAGTACTTC. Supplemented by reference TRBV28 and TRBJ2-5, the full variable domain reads DVKVTQSSRYLVKRTGEKVFLECVQDMDHENMFWYRQDPGLGLRLIYFSYDVKMKEKGDIPEGYSVSREKKERFSLILESASTNQTSMYLCASSLSSGRRGETQYFGPGTRLLVL.

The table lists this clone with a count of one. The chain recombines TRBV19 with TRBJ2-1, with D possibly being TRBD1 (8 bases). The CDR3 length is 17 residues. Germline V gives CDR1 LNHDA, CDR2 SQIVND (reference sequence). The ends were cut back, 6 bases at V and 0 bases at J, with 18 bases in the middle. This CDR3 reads CASSPLGGTGSYNEQFF. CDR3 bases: TGTGCCAGTAGCCCCTTGGGGGGGACAGGCTCCTACAATGAGCAGTTCTTC.

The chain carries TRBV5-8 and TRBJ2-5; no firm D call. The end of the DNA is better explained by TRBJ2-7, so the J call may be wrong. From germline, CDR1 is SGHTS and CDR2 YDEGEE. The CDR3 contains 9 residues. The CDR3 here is CASSYEQYF. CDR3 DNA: TGTGCCAGTTCCTACGAGCAGTACTTC.

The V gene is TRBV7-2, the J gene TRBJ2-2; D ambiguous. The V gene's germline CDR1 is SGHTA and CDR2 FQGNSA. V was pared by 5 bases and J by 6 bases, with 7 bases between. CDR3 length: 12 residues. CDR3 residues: CASSPNPGELFF. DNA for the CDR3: TGTGCCAGCAGCCCCAATCCCGGGGAGCTGTTTTTT.

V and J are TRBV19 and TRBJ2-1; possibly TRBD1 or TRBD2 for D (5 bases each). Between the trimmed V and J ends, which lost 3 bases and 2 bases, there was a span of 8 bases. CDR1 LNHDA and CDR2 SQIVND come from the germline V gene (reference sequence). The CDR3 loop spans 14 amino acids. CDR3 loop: CASSIEGTYNEQFF. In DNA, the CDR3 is TGTGCCAGTAGTATCGAGGGGACCTACAATGAGCAGTTCTTC.

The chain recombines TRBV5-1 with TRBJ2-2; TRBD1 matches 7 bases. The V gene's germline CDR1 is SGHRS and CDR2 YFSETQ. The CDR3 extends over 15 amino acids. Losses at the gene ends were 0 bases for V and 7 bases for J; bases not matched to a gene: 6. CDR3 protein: CASSLGQGVGGELFF. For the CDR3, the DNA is TGCGCCAGCAGCTTGGGCCAGGGGGTCGGCGGGGAGCTGTTTTTT.

This CDR3 is CASSRRPGPSPSTDTQYF. For the CDR3, the DNA is TGTGCCAGCAGCCGGCGGCCGGGGCCATCGCCGAGCACAGATACGCAGTATTTT. The rearrangement joins TRBV7-9 to TRBJ2-3; D may match TRBD1 or TRBD2 (5 bases each). The V end was cut by 5 bases, the J end by 0 bases, with 21 bases between. The CDR3 length is 18 residues. The germline gives CDR1 SEHNR, CDR2 FQNEAQ (reference sequence).

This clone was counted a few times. CDR3 in amino acids: CASSLAGGSNTEAFF. The CDR3 DNA is TGTGCCAGCAGCTTGGCGGGGGGATCGAACACTGAAGCTTTCTTT. The chain carries TRBV5-6 and TRBJ1-1; maybe TRBD1 (5 bases). The CDR3 runs to 15 residues. V was clipped by 0 bases and J by 1 base, with 10 bases between them. Germline V CDR1 and CDR2: SGHDT, YYEEEE. Complete variable domain (other parts from reference TRBV5-6 and TRBJ1-1): DAGVTQSPTHLIKTRGQQVTLRCSPKSGHDTVSWYQQALGQGPQFIFQYYEEEERQRGNFPDRFSGHQFPNYSSELNVNALLLGDSALYLCASSLAGGSNTEAFFGQGTRLTVV.

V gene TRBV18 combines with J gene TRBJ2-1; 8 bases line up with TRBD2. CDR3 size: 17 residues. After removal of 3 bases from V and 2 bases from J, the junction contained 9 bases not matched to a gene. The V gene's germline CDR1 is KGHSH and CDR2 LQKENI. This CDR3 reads CASSPLQRGNPYNEQFF. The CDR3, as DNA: TGTGCCAGCTCACCCCTTCAGCGGGGGAACCCCTACAATGAGCAGTTCTTC.

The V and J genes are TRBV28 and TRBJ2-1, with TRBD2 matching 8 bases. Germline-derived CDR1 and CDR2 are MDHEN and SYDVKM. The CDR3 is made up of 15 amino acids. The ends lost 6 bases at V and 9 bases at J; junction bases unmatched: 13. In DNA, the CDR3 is TGTGCCAGCAGCCTACTCAGCGGGAGTGTTTCTGAGCAGTTCTTC. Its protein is CASSLLSGSVSEQFF.

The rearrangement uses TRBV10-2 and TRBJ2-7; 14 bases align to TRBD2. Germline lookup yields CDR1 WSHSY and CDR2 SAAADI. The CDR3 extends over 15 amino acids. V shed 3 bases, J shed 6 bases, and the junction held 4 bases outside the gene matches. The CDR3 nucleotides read TGCGCCAGCAGTGATGGACTAGCGGGGGGAACCGAGCAGTACGTC. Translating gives CASSDGLAGGTEQYV.